The 22 T cell receptor beta chains below all came from one sample that was sequenced in a study of OX40 agonist ivuxolimab in advanced cancers. The data were produced by immunoSEQ multiplex PCR, yet TCRdb's version contains in-frame clones alone and is incomplete. The sample records about 80,000 clones, roughly 85% being singletons. Material: CD4+ or CD8+ T cells sorted from blood, obtained in a trial of the OX40 agonist ivuxolimab. The receptors here all came from an adult with an advanced solid tumor such as melanoma, head and neck, liver or kidney cancer.

The chain has TRBV25-1 and TRBJ2-5; D is unclear. The CDR3 sequence is 15 residues long. Germline V gene sequence: CDR1 MGHDK, CDR2 SYGVNS. Trimming stripped 4 bases from V and 3 bases from J, with 15 bases between. The CDR3 loop reads CASSGPGRWEETQYF. CDR3 nucleotides: TGTGCCAGCAGTGGACCTGGACGCTGGGAAGAGACCCAGTACTTC.

This clone was seen a handful of times. The chain couples TRBV18 to TRBJ2-1, with D unresolved. Germline V gives CDR1 KGHSH, CDR2 LQKENI. The CDR3 spans 13 residues. With 2 bases removed from V and 3 bases from J, the gap between germline ends came to 5 bases. CDR3 bases: TGTGCCAGCTCACCAAACAACTACAATGAGCAGTTCTTC. Translated: CASSPNNYNEQFF.

This chain joins TRBV7-9 and TRBJ2-1, with 7 bases aligning to TRBD2. This CDR3 contains 15 residues. Germline V CDR1 and CDR2: SEHNR, FQNEAQ (reference sequence). V shed 5 bases, J shed 4 bases, and the junction held 8 bases outside the gene matches. The CDR3 coding sequence is TGTGCCAGCAGCCCTGGGAGGGCCCGTTACAATGAGCAGTTCTTC. Its protein product is CASSPGRARYNEQFF. Looking up the rest from reference TRBV7-9 and TRBJ2-1 gives the full variable domain: DTGVSQNPRHKITKRGQNVTFRCDPISEHNRLYWYRQTLGQGPEFLTYFQNEAQLEKSRLLSDRFSAERPKGSFSTLEIQRTEQGDSAMYLCASSPGRARYNEQFFGPGTRLTVL.

The chain uses TRBV7-2 and TRBJ1-5, with D possibly matching TRBD1 (5 bases). Germline CDR1 reads SGHTA; CDR2 reads FQGNSA. CDR3 size: 15 residues. V was pared by 2 bases and J by 3 bases, with 11 bases between. In DNA, the CDR3 is TGTGCCAGCAGCTTACGGGACGGGCCCAATCAGCCCCAGCATTTT. Its translation: CASSLRDGPNQPQHF.

The chain couples TRBV19 to TRBJ2-2, with unresolved D. The germline V gene has CDR1 LNHDA and CDR2 SQIVND (reference sequence). The CDR3 is 12 residues long. The germline V and J ends were trimmed by 4 bases and 2 bases, with 2 bases remaining between them. CDR3 region: CASSTNTGELFF. CDR3 bases: TGTGCCAGTAGTACAAACACCGGGGAGCTGTTTTTT.

This chain joins TRBV25-1 and TRBJ1-1, with TRBD1 matching 8 bases. J lost 1 base, V lost 3 bases, and 1 base had no gene match. This CDR3 is built from 14 residues. Germline V gives CDR1 MGHDK, CDR2 SYGVNS. CDR3 DNA: TGTGCCAGCAGTGAGGACAGGGCGAACACTGAAGCTTTCTTT. Its translation: CASSEDRANTEAFF. Variable domain in full (rest from reference TRBV25-1 and TRBJ1-1): EADIYQTPRYLVIGTGKKITLECSQTMGHDKMYWYQQDPGMELHLIHYSYGVNSTEKGDLSSESTVSRIRTEHFPLTLESARPSHTSQYLCASSEDRANTEAFFGQGTRLTVV.

V and J are TRBV16 and TRBJ2-2, with D unclear. Germline values: CDR1 KGHSY, CDR2 FQNENV. Trimming shortened V by 0 bases and J by 6 bases, and 5 bases separated the two germline ends. The CDR3 spans 13 residues. The CDR3 spells CASSQSTAGELFF. The CDR3 DNA is TGTGCCAGCAGCCAATCGACCGCCGGGGAGCTGTTTTTT.

This clone was seen a few times. The V gene is TRBV6-1, the J gene TRBJ1-2; D is unclear. CDR1 and CDR2 from the germline V gene are MNHNS and SASEGT. Trimming pared 8 bases from V and 8 bases from J, leaving 15 bases between. This CDR3 has 12 amino acids. CDR3 sequence (DNA): TGTGCCAGCCCAGTCCCTACCGGGGGCTACACCTTC. Translated, it gives CASPVPTGGYTF.

The V call is TRBV4-3, the J call TRBJ1-1, with 8 bases aligning to TRBD1. Germline V gene data show CDR1 as LGHNA and CDR2 as YSLEER. The length of the CDR3 is 12 residues. The junction had 2 bases not matched to a gene; V was cut back by 5 bases and J by 6 bases. CDR3 nucleotide sequence: TGCGCCAGCAGCGTACAGGGGGCTGAAGCTTTCTTT. This translates into CASSVQGAEAFF.

The CDR3 protein is CASSEQGNEQFF. CDR3 coding DNA: TGTGCCAGCAGCGAACAGGGAAATGAGCAGTTCTTC. The rearrangement joins TRBV7-9 to TRBJ2-1; tentative D call: TRBD1 (6 bases). The ends were cut back, 5 bases at V and 7 bases at J, with 9 bases in the middle. CDR3 length equals 12 residues. CDR1 is SEHNR, CDR2 FQNEAQ, per germline (reference sequence).

This sequence joins TRBV27 and TRBJ2-7, with 10 bases identical to TRBD1. The junction had 5 bases not matched to a gene; V was cut back by 3 bases and J by 3 bases. Germline V CDR1 and CDR2: MNHEY, SMNVEV (reference sequence). This CDR3 is 15 amino acids long. CDR3: CASSLGTGANYEQYF. The CDR3, as DNA: TGTGCCAGCAGTTTGGGGACAGGGGCAAACTACGAGCAGTACTTC.

This chain uses TRBV18 with TRBJ2-1; D may be TRBD2 (6 bases). Trimming cost V 2 bases and J 3 bases, with 11 bases left between them. Germline lookup yields CDR1 KGHSH and CDR2 LQKENI. The CDR3 consists of 15 residues. The CDR3 sequence: CASSPAGLIYNEQFF. CDR3 DNA: TGTGCCAGCTCACCAGCGGGACTGATCTACAATGAGCAGTTCTTC.

The V call is TRBV7-6, the J call TRBJ1-2; D may be TRBD1 (6 bases). The germline V gene encodes CDR1 SGHVS and CDR2 FNYEAQ. Between the trimmed V and J ends, which lost 6 bases and 6 bases, there was a span of 14 bases. This CDR3 region has 13 residues. The CDR3 DNA follows: TGTGCCAGCAGTTTCAGCGAGGGGGATGGCTACACCTTC. This codes for CASSFSEGDGYTF.

The chain links TRBV28 to TRBJ2-7; no clear D gene. V shed 5 bases and J shed 0 bases, with 8 bases lying between them. There are 13 residues in the CDR3. Germline V lookup: CDR1 MDHEN, CDR2 SYDVKM. CDR3 loop: CASSEASSYEQYF. In DNA form, the CDR3 reads TGTGCCAGCAGTGAGGCTAGCTCCTACGAGCAGTACTTC.

This chain uses TRBV7-9 with TRBJ2-1; 9 bases align to TRBD1. V shed 6 bases, J shed 8 bases, and the junction held 11 bases outside the gene matches. The CDR3 consists of 15 residues. Germline CDR1 reads SEHNR; CDR2 reads FQNEAQ (reference sequence). The CDR3 bases are TGTGCCAGCAGACGTCGAACATGGACAGGGGATGAGCAGTTCTTC. It yields the protein CASRRRTWTGDEQFF.

J is TRBJ2-5 and V is TRBV27, with TRBD2 matching 15 bases. The junction had 10 bases not matched to a gene; V was cut back by 6 bases and J by 5 bases. Germline V gives CDR1 MNHEY, CDR2 SMNVEV (reference sequence). The CDR3 runs to 17 residues. The CDR3 loop reads CASSTGTSGRHRETQYF. The CDR3 DNA reads as TGTGCCAGCAGCACCGGGACTAGCGGGAGGCATCGGGAGACCCAGTACTTC.

The chain combines TRBV11-3 with TRBJ2-7; unclear D gene. The CDR3 has 14 residues. The V end was cut by 5 bases, the J end by 0 bases, with 11 bases between. Germline V gives CDR1 SGHNT, CDR2 YENEEA. The CDR3: CASSLDRNSYEQYF. The CDR3 bases are TGTGCCAGCAGCCTGGACCGAAACTCCTACGAGCAGTACTTC.

The chain has TRBV11-2 and TRBJ2-1; the D gene is possibly TRBD1 (5 bases). The CDR3 length is 15 residues. CDR1 and CDR2 (germline): SGHAT, FQNNGV. Trimming took 1 base from V and 10 from J, leaving 17 bases between them. CDR3 DNA sequence: TGTGCCAGCAGCTTAGGGCCTATTGGGGCAGGGGAGCAGTTCTTC. It is translated as CASSLGPIGAGEQFF.

The V gene is TRBV7-9, the J gene TRBJ2-5, with 7 bases aligning to TRBD1. Germline V gene data show CDR1 as SEHNR and CDR2 as FQNEAQ (reference sequence). The CDR3 totals 12 residues. J lost 9 bases, V lost 5 bases, and 6 bases had no gene match. This CDR3 is CASSASQGAQYF. In DNA, the CDR3 is TGTGCCAGCAGCGCCAGCCAGGGGGCCCAGTACTTC.

The chain employs TRBV28 and TRBJ2-1; 8 nucleotides agree with TRBD2. Germline lookup yields CDR1 MDHEN and CDR2 SYDVKM. The CDR3 contains 16 residues. Trimming at V came to 5 bases and at J to 6 bases, leaving 12 bases not matched to a gene. CDR3 region: CASSLRPPGGVNEQFF. The CDR3 DNA reads as TGTGCCAGCAGTCTCCGCCCCCCCGGGGGGGTCAATGAGCAGTTCTTC.

This sequence joins TRBV30 and TRBJ1-3; no firm D call. CDR3 length: 13 amino acids. CDR1 is GTSNPN and CDR2 is SVGIG in the germline V gene (reference sequence). In nucleotides, the CDR3 is TGTGTCCTTACCCGGGGCTCTGGAAACACCATATATTTT. This gives the protein CVLTRGSGNTIYF.

The rearrangement uses TRBV4-1 and TRBJ1-5; D is perhaps TRBD1 (5 bases). Germline assignment: CDR1 MGHRA and CDR2 YSYEKL. V dropped 8 bases and J dropped 5 bases, with 16 bases sitting between them. This CDR3 region has 14 residues. The CDR3 loop is CASSGTRGDQPQHF. For the CDR3, the DNA is TGCGCCAGCTCTGGGACGCGGGGAGATCAGCCCCAGCATTTT.